This T cell receptor beta chain was recorded in a study of blood T cell repertoires in COVID-19. About the study: Acute and convalescent COVID-19 samples came from the United States, Italy and Spain. The cDNA or gDNA used as material had been derived from T cells, B-cell-depleted T cells, or PBMCs.

Only in-frame clones appear in the TCRdb table, and some are missing; sequencing was by immunoSEQ multiplex PCR. The sample holds 30,000 to 35,000 clones, approximately 83% seen once. With 3 bases removed from V and 5 bases from J, the gap between germline ends came to 8 bases. This CDR3 is built from 12 residues. The germline CDR1 and CDR2 sequences are SGHKS and YYEKEE (reference sequence). The chain links TRBV5-5 to TRBJ1-2, with D possibly being TRBD1 (5 bases). This receptor was obtained from a man over 45 with acute or convalescent COVID-19. The source material was peripheral blood. The CDR3 DNA reads TGTGCCAGCAGCTCTGACAGTTATGGCTACACCTTC. It yields the protein CASSSDSYGYTF.